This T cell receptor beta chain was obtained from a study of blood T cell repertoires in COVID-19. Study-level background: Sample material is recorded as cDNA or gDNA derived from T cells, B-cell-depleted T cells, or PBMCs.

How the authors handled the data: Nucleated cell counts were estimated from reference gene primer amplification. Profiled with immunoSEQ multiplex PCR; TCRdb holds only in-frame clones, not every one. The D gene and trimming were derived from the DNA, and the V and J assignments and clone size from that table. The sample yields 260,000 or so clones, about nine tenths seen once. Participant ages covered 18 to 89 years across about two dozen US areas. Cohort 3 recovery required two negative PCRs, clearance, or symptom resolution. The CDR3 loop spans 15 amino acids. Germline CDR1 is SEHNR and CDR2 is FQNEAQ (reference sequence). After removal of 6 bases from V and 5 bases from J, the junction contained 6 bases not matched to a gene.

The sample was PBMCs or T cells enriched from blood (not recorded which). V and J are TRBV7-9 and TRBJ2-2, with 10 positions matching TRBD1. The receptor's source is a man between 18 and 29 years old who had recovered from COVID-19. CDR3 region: CASSTRDRGTGELFF. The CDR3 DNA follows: TGTGCCAGCAGTACCCGGGACAGGGGTACCGGGGAGCTGTTTTTT.